This TCR beta chain is from a study of OX40 agonist ivuxolimab in advanced cancers. Study background: Of mixed ages from about 20 to 90 and averaging around 60 years, the group was 65% to 85% male.

TCRdb's copy holds only in-frame clones and misses some; the assay was immunoSEQ multiplex PCR. This sample has some 74,000 clones; 91% occur once, and the top ten carry about 6.6%. Study conclusions and caveats: Expansion of clones was among the lowest in partial responders at 0.1-3.0 mg/kg. The antigens recognized by the expanded peripheral T cells, that is their antigen specificity, were not determined.

As to this clone: What it binds is not known.

The TCR was taken from an adult with an advanced solid tumor such as melanoma, head and neck, liver or kidney cancer. Sample: CD4+ or CD8+ T cells sorted from blood, taken in a trial of the OX40 agonist ivuxolimab.

The chain's CDR3 is CASSLEGSGAYEQYF. CDR3 nucleotide sequence: TGCGCCAGCAGCTTGGAAGGTAGCGGTGCCTACGAGCAGTACTTC. J is TRBJ2-5 and V is TRBV5-1; D perhaps matches TRBD2 (6 bases). The better agreement between TRBJ2-7 and the DNA end casts doubt on the J call. CDR3 length: 15 residues. The V gene's germline CDR1 is SGHRS and CDR2 YFSETQ.